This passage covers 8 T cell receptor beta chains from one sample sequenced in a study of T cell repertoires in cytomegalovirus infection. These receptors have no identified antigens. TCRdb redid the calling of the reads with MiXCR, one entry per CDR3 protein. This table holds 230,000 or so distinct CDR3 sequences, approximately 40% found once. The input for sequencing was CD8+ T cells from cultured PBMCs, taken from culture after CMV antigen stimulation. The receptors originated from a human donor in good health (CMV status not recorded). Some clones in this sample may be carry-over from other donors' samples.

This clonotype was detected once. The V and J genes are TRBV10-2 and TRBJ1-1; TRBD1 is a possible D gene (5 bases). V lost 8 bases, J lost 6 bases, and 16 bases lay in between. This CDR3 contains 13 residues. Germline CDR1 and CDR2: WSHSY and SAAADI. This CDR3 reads CASLFQPGPEAFF. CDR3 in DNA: TGCGCCAGCCTATTCCAGCCGGGACCTGAAGCTTTCTTT.

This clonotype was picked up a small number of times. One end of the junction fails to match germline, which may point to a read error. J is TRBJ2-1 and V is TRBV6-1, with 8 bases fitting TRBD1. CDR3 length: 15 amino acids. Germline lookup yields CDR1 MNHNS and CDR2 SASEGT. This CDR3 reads CASRDWTGQYNEQFF. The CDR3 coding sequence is TGTGCCAGCCGTGATTGGACAGGGCAATACAATGAGCAGTTCTTC.

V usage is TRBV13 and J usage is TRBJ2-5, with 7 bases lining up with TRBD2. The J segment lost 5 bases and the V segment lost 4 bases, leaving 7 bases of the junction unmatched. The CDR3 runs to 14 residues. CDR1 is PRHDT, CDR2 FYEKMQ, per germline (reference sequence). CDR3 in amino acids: CASSSRTSWETQYF. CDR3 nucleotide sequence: TGTGCCAGCAGCTCCAGGACTAGTTGGGAGACCCAGTACTTC.

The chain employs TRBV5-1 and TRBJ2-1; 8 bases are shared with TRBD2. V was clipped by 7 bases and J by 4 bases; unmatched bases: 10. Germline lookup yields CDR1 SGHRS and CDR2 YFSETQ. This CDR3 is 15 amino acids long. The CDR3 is CASPRGGRMYNEQFF. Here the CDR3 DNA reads TGCGCCAGCCCCCGGGGCGGGAGGATGTACAATGAGCAGTTCTTC.

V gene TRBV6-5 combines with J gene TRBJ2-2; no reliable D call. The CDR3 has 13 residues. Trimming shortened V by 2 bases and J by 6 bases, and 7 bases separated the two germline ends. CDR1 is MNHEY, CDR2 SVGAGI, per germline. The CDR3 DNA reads TGTGCCAGCAGTTACGGGTACTCCGGGGAGCTGTTTTTT. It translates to CASSYGYSGELFF.

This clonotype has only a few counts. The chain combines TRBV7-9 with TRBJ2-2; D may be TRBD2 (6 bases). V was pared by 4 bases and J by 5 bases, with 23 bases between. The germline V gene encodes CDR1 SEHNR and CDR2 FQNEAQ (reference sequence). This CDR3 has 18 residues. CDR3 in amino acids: CASSYLPVRRGNTGELFF. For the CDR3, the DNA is TGTGCCAGCAGCTATCTCCCGGTCCGCCGGGGGAATACCGGGGAGCTGTTTTTT.

This CDR3 reads CASSLDAGPYNEQFF. The CDR3 region has the DNA TGTGCCAGCAGTTTAGACGCCGGGCCCTACAATGAGCAGTTCTTC. The chain employs TRBV27 and TRBJ2-1; D remains ambiguous. V shed 2 bases and J shed 2 bases, with 10 bases lying between them. The CDR3 spans 15 residues. Germline CDR1 is MNHEY and CDR2 is SMNVEV (reference sequence).

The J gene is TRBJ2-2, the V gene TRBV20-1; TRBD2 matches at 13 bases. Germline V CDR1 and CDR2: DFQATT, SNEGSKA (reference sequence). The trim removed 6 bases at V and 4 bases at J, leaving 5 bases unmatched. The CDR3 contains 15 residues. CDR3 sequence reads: CSAGTSGISTGELFF. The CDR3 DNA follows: TGCAGTGCAGGGACTAGCGGGATTAGCACCGGGGAGCTGTTTTTT.